Within the sample, the clone carrying this T cell receptor (beta chain) is medium-sized (0.01 to 0.1%). What it recognizes is unknown. This sample was taken from a study of T-cell reconstitution after alpha-beta-depleted transplantation in children. TCRbeta library construction was performed incorporating unique molecular identifiers. TCRdb recomputed calls from the PCR reads with MiXCR, one row per CDR3 protein. The repertoire holds 250,000 to 400,000 distinct CDR3 sequences, with 23% as singletons. V dropped 8 bases and J dropped 0; count of bases not matched to a gene: 15. Germline CDR1 reads ENHRY; CDR2 reads SYGVKD. This CDR3 is built from 18 residues. General study findings and limits: Several hundred rapidly expanded clones from non-depleted graft cells reportedly supplied alpha-beta T cells about two months post-transplant.

V and J are TRBV10-3 and TRBJ2-3; 9 nucleotides line up with TRBD1. This sample comprised PBMCs, mostly from graft donor cells, obtained 180 days after TCRalphabeta/CD19-depleted stem cell transplant. The clonotype was recovered from a male patient younger than 18 who had a stem cell transplant for acute lymphoblastic leukemia, so the T cells may come from the graft donor. CDR3 sequence reads: CAIGDGQGPSPSTDTQYF. The CDR3 region has the DNA TGTGCCATCGGAGACGGACAGGGGCCATCTCCTAGCACAGATACGCAGTATTTT.